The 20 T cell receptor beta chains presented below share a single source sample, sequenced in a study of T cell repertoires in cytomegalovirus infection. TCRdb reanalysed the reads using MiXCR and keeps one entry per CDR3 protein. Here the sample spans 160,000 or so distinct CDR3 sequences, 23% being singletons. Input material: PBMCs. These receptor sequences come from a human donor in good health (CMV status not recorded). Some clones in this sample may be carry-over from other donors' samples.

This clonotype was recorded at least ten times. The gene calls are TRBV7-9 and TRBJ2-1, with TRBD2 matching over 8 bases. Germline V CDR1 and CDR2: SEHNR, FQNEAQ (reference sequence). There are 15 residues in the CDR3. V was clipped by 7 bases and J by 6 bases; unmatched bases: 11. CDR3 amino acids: CASNFAGTRGNEQFF. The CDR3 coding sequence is TGTGCCAGCAACTTCGCCGGGACTAGAGGCAATGAGCAGTTCTTC.

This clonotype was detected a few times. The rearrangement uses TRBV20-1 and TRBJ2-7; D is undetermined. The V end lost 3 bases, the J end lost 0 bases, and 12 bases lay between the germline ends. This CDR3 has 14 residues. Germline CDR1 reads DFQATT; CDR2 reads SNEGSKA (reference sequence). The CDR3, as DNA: TGCAGTGCTAGGACCGTGGTGCGCTCCTACGAGCAGTACTTC. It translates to CSARTVVRSYEQYF.

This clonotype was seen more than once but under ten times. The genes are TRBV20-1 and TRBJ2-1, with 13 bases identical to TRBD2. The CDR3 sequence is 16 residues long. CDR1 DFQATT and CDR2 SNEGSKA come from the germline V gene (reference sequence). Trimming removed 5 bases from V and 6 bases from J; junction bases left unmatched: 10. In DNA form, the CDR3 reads TGCAGTGCTTGGACTAGCGGGAGCTTGCGAGGCAATGAGCAGTTCTTC. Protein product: CSAWTSGSLRGNEQFF.

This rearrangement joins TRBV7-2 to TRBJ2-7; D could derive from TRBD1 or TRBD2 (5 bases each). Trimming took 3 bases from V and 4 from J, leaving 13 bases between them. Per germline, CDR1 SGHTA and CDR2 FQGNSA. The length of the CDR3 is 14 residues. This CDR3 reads CASSFSLGEYEQYF. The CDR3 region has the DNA TGTGCCAGCAGCTTTTCCCTGGGGGAATACGAGCAGTACTTC.

The CDR3 protein is CASSPDLTSNTQYF. The CDR3, as DNA: TGTGCCAGCAGTCCCGACCTGACCTCAAATACGCAGTATTTT. The rearrangement uses TRBV14 and TRBJ2-3, with D unclear. From germline, CDR1 is SGHDN and CDR2 FVKESK. With 6 bases removed from V and 7 bases from J, the gap between germline ends came to 17 bases. The length of the CDR3 is 14 residues.

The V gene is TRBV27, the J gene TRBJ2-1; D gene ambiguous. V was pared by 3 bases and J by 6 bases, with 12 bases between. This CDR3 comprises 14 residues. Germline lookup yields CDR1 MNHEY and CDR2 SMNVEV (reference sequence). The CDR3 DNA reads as TGTGCCAGCAGTTTTCGGCTAGACGGCAATGAGCAGTTCTTC. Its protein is CASSFRLDGNEQFF.

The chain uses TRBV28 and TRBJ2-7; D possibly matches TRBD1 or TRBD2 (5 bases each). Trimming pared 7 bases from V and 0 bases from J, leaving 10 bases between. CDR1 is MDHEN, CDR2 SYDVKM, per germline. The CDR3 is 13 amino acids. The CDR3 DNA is TGTGCCAGCACCCGGGACGACTCCTACGAGCAGTACTTC. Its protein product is CASTRDDSYEQYF.

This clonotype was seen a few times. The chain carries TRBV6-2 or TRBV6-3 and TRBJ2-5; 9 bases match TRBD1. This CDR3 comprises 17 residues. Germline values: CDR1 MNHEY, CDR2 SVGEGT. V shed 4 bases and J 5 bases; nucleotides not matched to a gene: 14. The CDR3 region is CASSSRRDRAREETQYF. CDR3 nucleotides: TGTGCCAGCAGTTCCCGTCGGGACAGGGCGCGAGAGGAGACCCAGTACTTC.

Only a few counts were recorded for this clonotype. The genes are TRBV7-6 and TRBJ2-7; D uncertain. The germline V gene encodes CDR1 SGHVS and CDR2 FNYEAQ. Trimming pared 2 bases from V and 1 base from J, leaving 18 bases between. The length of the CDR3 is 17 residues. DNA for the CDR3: TGTGCCAGCAGCTTATACCCCCCCGCAACACGATCCTACGAGCAGTACTTC. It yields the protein CASSLYPPATRSYEQYF.

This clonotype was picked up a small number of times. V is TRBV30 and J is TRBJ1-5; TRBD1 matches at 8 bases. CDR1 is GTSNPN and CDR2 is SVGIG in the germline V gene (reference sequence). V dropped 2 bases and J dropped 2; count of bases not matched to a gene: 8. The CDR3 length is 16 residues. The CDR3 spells CAWSPTDRGGNQPQHF. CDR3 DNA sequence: TGTGCCTGGAGTCCAACCGACAGGGGCGGCAATCAGCCCCAGCATTTT.

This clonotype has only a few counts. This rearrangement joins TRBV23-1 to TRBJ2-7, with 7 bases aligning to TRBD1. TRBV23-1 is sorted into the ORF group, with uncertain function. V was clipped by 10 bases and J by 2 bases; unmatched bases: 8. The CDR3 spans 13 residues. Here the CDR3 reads CATLERGPYEQYF. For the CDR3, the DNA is TGCGCCACCCTGGAAAGGGGGCCCTACGAGCAGTACTTC.

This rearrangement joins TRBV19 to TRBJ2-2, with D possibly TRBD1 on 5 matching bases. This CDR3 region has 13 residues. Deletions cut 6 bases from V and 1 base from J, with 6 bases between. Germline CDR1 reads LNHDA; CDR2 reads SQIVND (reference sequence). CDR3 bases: TGTGCCAGTAGACAGGAGAACACCGGGGAGCTGTTTTTT. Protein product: CASRQENTGELFF.

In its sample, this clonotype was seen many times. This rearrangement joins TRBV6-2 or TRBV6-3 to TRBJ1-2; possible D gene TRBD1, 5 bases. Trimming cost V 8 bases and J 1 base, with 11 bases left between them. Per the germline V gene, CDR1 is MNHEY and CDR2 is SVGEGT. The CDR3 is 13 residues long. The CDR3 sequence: CASWLRGNYGYTF. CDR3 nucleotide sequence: TGTGCCAGCTGGCTTAGGGGTAACTATGGCTACACCTTC.

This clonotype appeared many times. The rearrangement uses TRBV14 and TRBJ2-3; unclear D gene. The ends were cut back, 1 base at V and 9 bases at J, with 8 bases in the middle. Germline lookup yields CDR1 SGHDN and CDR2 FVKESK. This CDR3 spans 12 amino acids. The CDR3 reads CASSQVHRTQYF. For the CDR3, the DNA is TGTGCCAGCAGCCAAGTACACAGAACGCAGTATTTT.

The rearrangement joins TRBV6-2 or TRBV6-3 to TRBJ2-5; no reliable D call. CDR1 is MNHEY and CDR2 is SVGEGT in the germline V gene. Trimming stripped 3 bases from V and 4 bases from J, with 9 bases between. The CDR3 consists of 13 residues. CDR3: CASSYQYRETQYF. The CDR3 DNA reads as TGTGCCAGCAGTTATCAGTACAGAGAGACCCAGTACTTC.

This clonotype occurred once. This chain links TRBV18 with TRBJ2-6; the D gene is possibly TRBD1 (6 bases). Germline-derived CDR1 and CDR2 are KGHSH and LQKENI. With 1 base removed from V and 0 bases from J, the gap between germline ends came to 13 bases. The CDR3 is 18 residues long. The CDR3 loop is CASSPRNRDPSGANVLTF. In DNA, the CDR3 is TGTGCCAGCTCACCACGTAACAGGGACCCCTCTGGGGCCAACGTCCTGACTTTC.

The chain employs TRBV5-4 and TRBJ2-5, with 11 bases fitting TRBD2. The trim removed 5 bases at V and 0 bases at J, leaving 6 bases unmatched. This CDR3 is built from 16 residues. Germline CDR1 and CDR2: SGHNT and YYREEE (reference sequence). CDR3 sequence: CASRPGLAVYQETQYF. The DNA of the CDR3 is TGTGCCAGCAGACCGGGACTAGCGGTGTACCAAGAGACCCAGTACTTC.

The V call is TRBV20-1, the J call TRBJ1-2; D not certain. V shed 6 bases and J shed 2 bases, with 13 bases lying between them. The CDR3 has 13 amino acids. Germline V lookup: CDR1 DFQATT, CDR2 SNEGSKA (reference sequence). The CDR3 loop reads CSANSLANYGYTF. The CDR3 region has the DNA TGCAGTGCCAACAGTTTAGCAAACTATGGCTACACCTTC.

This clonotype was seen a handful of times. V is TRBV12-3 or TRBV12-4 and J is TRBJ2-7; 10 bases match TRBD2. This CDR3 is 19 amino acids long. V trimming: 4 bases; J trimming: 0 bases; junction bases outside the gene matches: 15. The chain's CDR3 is CASSSALAGLLSSSYEQYF. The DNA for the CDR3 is TGTGCCAGCAGTTCCGCACTAGCGGGACTACTTTCGAGCTCCTACGAGCAGTACTTC.

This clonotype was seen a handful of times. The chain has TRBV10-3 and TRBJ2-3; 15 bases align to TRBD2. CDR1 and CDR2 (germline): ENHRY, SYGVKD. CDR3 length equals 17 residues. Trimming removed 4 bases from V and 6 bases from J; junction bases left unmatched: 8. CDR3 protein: CAISGGLAGGREDTQYF. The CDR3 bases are TGTGCCATCAGTGGCGGACTAGCGGGAGGGCGCGAGGATACGCAGTATTTT.